The clone carrying this T cell receptor beta chain was recorded at least ten times. The antigen remains undetermined. The sample originates from a study of cytotoxic CD8 clonotypes in ibrutinib-treated CLL. Study-wide results and caveats: Clonality was elevated at ibrutinib response and had returned toward baseline at progression. Sample timing was unmatched between remission and later-progressing patients; lymph nodes unstudied. Higher circulating CD8+ T-cell counts strongly accompanied higher baseline clonality, above age-matched healthy donors.

Only in-frame clones appear in the TCRdb table, and some are missing; sequencing was by immunoSEQ multiplex PCR. The profile shows around 52,000 clones, roughly 50% of them singletons. The germline V and J ends were trimmed by 1 base and 3 bases, with 13 bases remaining between them. The CDR3 length is 15 residues. The germline V gene encodes CDR1 SGHRS and CDR2 YFSETQ. The genes are TRBV5-1 and TRBJ2-5; weak D call: TRBD1 (5 bases). This receptor was identified in a human donor with chronic lymphocytic leukemia. Sample: PBMCs, taken after 24 months of ibrutinib treatment. The CDR3 is CASSLIGAGEETQYF. The CDR3 DNA reads as TGCGCCAGCAGCTTGATAGGGGCCGGCGAAGAGACCCAGTACTTC.